Shown below are 9 T cell receptor beta chains from a single sample sequenced in a study of CD8 T cells in ankylosing spondylitis. Antigens of these TCRs are unknown. MiXCR, run by TCRdb on the 5' RACE reads, gives a single entry per CDR3 protein. The sample lists some 840,000 distinct CDR3 sequences; approximately 10% were seen once. Findings of the study overall: A motif of fewer than ten highly homologous TCR beta variants was seen as apparently characteristic of ankylosing spondylitis blood.

Sequencing was performed on blood, either unsorted or a sorted T cell fraction (not recorded which). Source of these receptors: a male donor with ankylosing spondylitis.

This clonotype has only a few counts. This CDR3 is CASSEIGQKYGYTF. As DNA, the CDR3 is TGTGCCAGCAGTGAAATAGGACAGAAGTATGGCTACACCTTC. This chain connects TRBV6-1 to TRBJ1-2; TRBD1 is a possible D gene (6 bases). The germline V and J ends were trimmed by 2 bases and 5 bases, with 12 bases remaining between them. The CDR3 spans 14 residues. CDR1 is MNHNS and CDR2 is SASEGT in the germline V gene.

With regard to this clonotype: A much larger clone differs by one base, so this may be a read error. The J gene is TRBJ1-4, the V gene TRBV7-9, with TRBD1 matching 9 bases. CDR3 length: 15 amino acids. Germline CDR1 and CDR2: SEHNR and FQNEAQ (reference sequence). V gave up 11 bases and J gave up 7 bases; unmatched junction bases: 14. The DNA for the CDR3 is TGTGCCGGCATAGAAGCCGGGACAGGGTCTGAAAAACTGTTTTTT. It translates to CAGIEAGTGSEKLFF.

This clonotype was recorded a few times. The chain links TRBV10-3 to TRBJ1-6, with unresolved D. This CDR3 is 17 amino acids long. CDR1 ENHRY and CDR2 SYGVKD come from the germline V gene. Trimming removed 1 base from V and 10 bases from J, with 20 bases in between. The CDR3 here is CAISEFNYGQAGSPLHF. DNA for the CDR3: TGTGCCATCAGTGAGTTCAACTACGGGCAGGCGGGCTCACCCCTCCACTTT.

There are a few counts of this clonotype. The chain is built from TRBV11-2 and TRBJ2-2; tentatively, D is TRBD2 (5 bases). Deletions cut 1 base from V and 3 bases from J, with 21 bases between. Germline CDR1 SGHAT, CDR2 FQNNGV. The CDR3 runs 19 residues. The CDR3 reads CASSLVTTSGSGYTGELFF. The CDR3 coding sequence is TGTGCCAGCAGCTTAGTTACGACCTCGGGGTCCGGATACACCGGGGAGCTGTTTTTT.

In this sample, this clonotype turned up a few times. V is TRBV4-3 and J is TRBJ2-1; D assignment may be TRBD1 or TRBD2 (5 bases each). The V end was cut by 0 bases, the J end by 10 bases, with 22 bases between. This CDR3 has 17 residues. Per germline, CDR1 LGHNA and CDR2 YSLEER. DNA of the CDR3: TGCGCCAGCAGCCAAGAGGAGGAGACTACCGCAAGGGACGAGCAGTTCTTC. Translation gives CASSQEEETTARDEQFF.

V is TRBV11-2 and J is TRBJ2-3; possibly TRBD2 for D (6 bases). Germline V gene sequence: CDR1 SGHAT, CDR2 FQNNGV. The germline V and J ends were trimmed by 11 bases and 2 bases, with 14 bases remaining between them. This CDR3 region has 13 residues. The CDR3: CAAGSGHTDTQYF. DNA of the CDR3: TGTGCCGCGGGGAGCGGACACACAGATACGCAGTATTTT.

The J gene is TRBJ2-1, the V gene TRBV7-8; D perhaps matches TRBD1 (5 bases). The CDR3 sequence is 16 residues long. Trimming cost V 2 bases and J 0 bases, with 11 bases left between them. CDR1 is SGHVS and CDR2 is FQNEAQ in the germline V gene. The CDR3 DNA is TGTGCCAGCAGCTTACGCAGGGCGAGCTCCTACAATGAGCAGTTCTTC. The encoded protein is CASSLRRASSYNEQFF. Full variable domain (rest looked up from reference TRBV7-8 and TRBJ2-1): GAGVSQSPRYKVAKRGQDVALRCDPISGHVSLFWYQQALGQGPEFLTYFQNEAQLDKSGLPSDRFFAERPEGSVSTLKIQRTQQEDSAVYLCASSLRRASSYNEQFFGPGTRLTVL.

The V call is TRBV20-1, the J call TRBJ1-6; 9 nucleotides align to TRBD1. J gave up 10 bases and V 1 base, and 5 bases lay outside the gene matches. Germline V lookup: CDR1 DFQATT, CDR2 SNEGSKA (reference sequence). There are 14 residues in the CDR3. In DNA, the CDR3 is TGCAGTGCTAGAGGGGACAGGGTAGCGTCACCCCTCCACTTT. Translation gives CSARGDRVASPLHF.

This clonotype was detected many times. The rearrangement joins TRBV20-1 to TRBJ2-1; tentatively, D is TRBD2 (6 bases). Germline V gene data show CDR1 as DFQATT and CDR2 as SNEGSKA (reference sequence). The CDR3 has 14 amino acids. Trimming took off 2 bases at V and 1 base at J, with 9 bases between the two ends. CDR3 in DNA: TGCAGTGCTAGACAGGGAGGATCCTACAATGAGCAGTTCTTC. It codes for CSARQGGSYNEQFF.